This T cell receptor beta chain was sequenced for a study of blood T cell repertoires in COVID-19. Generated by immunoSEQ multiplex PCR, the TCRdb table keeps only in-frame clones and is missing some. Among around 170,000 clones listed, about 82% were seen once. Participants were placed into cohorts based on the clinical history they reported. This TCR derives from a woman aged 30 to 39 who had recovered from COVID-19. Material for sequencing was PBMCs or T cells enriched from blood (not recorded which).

The CDR3, as DNA: TGTGCCAGCAGTGAATTCTACGCCAGGGGCGACAATGAGCAGTTCTTC. Protein: CASSEFYARGDNEQFF. The V call is TRBV6-1, the J call TRBJ2-1, with D maybe TRBD1 (6 bases). Trimming removed 2 bases at V and 5 bases at J, with 16 bases between. This CDR3 is built from 16 residues. Germline loops: CDR1 MNHNS, CDR2 SASEGT.